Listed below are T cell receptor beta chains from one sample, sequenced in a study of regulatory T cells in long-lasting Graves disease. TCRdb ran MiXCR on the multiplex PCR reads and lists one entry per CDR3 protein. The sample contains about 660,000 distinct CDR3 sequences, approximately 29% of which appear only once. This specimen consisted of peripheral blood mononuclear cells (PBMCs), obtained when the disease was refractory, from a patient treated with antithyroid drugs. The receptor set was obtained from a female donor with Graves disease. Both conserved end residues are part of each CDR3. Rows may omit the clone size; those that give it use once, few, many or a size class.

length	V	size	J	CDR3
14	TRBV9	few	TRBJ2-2	CASSSSTRTGELFF
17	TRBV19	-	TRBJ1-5	CASSIRGTGQSNQPQHF
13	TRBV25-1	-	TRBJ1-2	CASTRTGNYGYTF
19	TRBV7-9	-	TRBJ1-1	CASSLVGRGLAVANTEAFF
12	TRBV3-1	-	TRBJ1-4	CASSRTVEVLFF
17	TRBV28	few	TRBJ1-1	CASSPFPLRGEVTEAFF
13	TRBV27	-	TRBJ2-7	CASRRGPAYEQYF
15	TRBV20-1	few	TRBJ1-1	CSASKATLLNTEAFF
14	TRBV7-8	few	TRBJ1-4	CASRMRGLGEKLFF
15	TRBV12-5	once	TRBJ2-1	CASGLDGTSAPEQFF
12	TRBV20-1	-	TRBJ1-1	CSARTGGPEAFF
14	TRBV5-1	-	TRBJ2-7	CASSLGDAYYEQYF
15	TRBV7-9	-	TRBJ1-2	CASSSPGTGAGGYTF
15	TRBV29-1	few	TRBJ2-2	CSVGGTSGYTGELFF
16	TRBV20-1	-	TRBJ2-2	CSAIRTSASNTGELFF
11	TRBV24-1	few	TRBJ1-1	CATGEGAEAFF
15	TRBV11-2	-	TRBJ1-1	CASSLLSGLNTEAFF
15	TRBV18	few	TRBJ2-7	CASSPEGARSREQYF
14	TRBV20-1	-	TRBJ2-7	CSAEVVGSPYEQYF
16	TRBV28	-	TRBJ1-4	CASSSLRQGAGEKLFF
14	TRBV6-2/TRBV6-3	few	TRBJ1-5	CASSYYRSNQPQHF
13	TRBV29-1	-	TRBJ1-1	CSAGGIMNTEAFF
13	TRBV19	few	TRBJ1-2	CASSTLQGHGYTF
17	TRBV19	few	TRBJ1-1	CASSTRDISGASTEAFF
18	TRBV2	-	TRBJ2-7	CASSESWVGGSGPYEQYF